This is a list of T cell receptor beta chains from one sample in a study of cytomegalovirus exposure and HLA in healthy donors. The table came from immunoSEQ multiplex PCR; TCRdb's copy has only in-frame clones and leaves some out. The data contain approximately 110,000 clones, roughly 82% of them singletons. The specimen sequenced was PBMCs. The receptors come from a woman aged 55-70 years in good health and CMV-seropositive. Both conserved end residues are trimmed from each CDR3.

j_gene	v_gene	CDR3aa
TRBJ1-1	TRBV5-1	ASSPGGTINTEAF
TRBJ2-7	TRBV19	ASSLRTRGNEQY
TRBJ2-7	TRBV5-6	ASSSYGRDEQY
TRBJ2-7	TRBV2	ASRPGTGFNEQY
TRBJ1-5	TRBV5-1	ASSLGVGEQPQH
TRBJ2-7	TRBV6-6	ASRDIQGAQY
TRBJ2-2	TRBV4-2	ASSTGENTGELF
TRBJ1-6	TRBV10-3	AISERGDGSPLH
TRBJ1-5	TRBV19	ASSIGIRGTSPQH
TRBJ2-1	TRBV11-2	ASSFNGILVGAQEF
TRBJ2-7	TRBV10-3	ATTIQGVRNEQY
TRBJ1-2	TRBV9	ASSVRTGGGGYT
TRBJ1-5	TRBV5-1	ASSLEGQGGQPQH
TRBJ2-3	TRBV14	ASRRTSQTGRTDTQY
TRBJ2-7	TRBV19	ASRASESSYEQY
TRBJ2-3	TRBV5-4	ASSEKRGGYIDTQY
TRBJ1-2	TRBV19	ASSIAPGTDNYGYT
TRBJ1-1	TRBV6-5	ASSYEFRANTEAF
TRBJ2-7	TRBV10-3	AISDSLRDRSYEQY
TRBJ1-1	TRBV19	ASSTGQQVTEAF
TRBJ1-4	TRBV5-4	ASSGGQGATNEKLF
TRBJ1-2	TRBV2	ASSDDSDYGYT
TRBJ2-3	TRBV2	ASSEKGVVSHTDTQY
TRBJ2-1	TRBV7-8	ASSFIRDRGLTNEQF
TRBJ1-6	TRBV10-2	ASSQTGGTSPLH
TRBJ2-6	TRBV2	ASNRAPGANVLT
TRBJ1-2	TRBV5-4	ASSLDRVNYGYT
TRBJ2-7	TRBV10-3	AISAETGGYEQY
TRBJ1-5	TRBV30	AWSRAAGPNQPQH
TRBJ2-7	TRBV7-6	ASSLVGSEQY
TRBJ1-5	TRBV19	ASRSGVLNQPQH